This TCR beta chain stems from a study of T cell changes during pregnancy in multiple sclerosis. This clone was counted once. Measured with immunoSEQ multiplex PCR; TCRdb has only the in-frame clones, and not every one. The table has around 55,000 clones, approximately 94% seen once. V was trimmed by 7 bases and J by 0 bases, leaving 18 bases between them. Looked up from germline, CDR1 is SGHAT and CDR2 is FQNNGV. The CDR3 is made up of 17 amino acids. The sample in question was CD8+ T cells from peripheral blood mononuclear cells, obtained in the third trimester of pregnancy. The clonotype was recovered from a female donor with multiple sclerosis, enrolled in a pregnancy study. The chain recombines TRBV11-2 with TRBJ2-2; D is uncertain. This chain's CDR3 is CASTVTTVVANTGELFF. CDR3 nucleotide sequence: TGTGCCAGCACCGTCACAACAGTTGTTGCGAACACCGGGGAGCTGTTTTTT.